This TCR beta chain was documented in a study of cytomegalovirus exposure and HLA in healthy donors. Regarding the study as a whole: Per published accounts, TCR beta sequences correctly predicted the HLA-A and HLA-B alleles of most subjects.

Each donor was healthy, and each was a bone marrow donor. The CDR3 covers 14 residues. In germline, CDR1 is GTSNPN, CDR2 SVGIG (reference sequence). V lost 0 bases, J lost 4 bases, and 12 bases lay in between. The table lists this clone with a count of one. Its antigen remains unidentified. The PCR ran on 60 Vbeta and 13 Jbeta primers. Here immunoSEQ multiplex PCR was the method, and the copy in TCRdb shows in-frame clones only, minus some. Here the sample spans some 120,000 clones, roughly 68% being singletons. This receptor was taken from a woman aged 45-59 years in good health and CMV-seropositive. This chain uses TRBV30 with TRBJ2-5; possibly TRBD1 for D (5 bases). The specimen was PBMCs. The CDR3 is CAWSVGIGAETQYF. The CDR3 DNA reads TGTGCCTGGAGTGTGGGTATTGGGGCAGAGACCCAGTACTTC.